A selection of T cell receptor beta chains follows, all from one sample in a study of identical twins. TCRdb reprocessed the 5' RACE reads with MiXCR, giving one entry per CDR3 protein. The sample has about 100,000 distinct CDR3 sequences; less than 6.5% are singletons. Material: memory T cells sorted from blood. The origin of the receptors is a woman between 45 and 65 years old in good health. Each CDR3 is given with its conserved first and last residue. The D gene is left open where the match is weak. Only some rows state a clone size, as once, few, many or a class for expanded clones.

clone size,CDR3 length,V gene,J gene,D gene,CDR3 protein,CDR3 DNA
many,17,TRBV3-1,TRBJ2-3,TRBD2,CASSQGGSGTRTDTQYF,TGTGCCAGCAGCCAGGGGGGTAGCGGGACCCGCACAGATACGCAGTATTTT
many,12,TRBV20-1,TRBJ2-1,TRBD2,CSASGLVHEQFF,TGCAGTGCTAGCGGACTAGTTCATGAGCAGTTCTTC
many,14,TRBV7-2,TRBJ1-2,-,CASSHPGRIYGYTF,TGTGCCAGCAGCCACCCGGGACGGATCTATGGCTACACCTTC
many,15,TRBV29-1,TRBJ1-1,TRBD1,CSVEPAGGWNTEAFF,TGCAGCGTTGAGCCAGCAGGGGGCTGGAACACTGAAGCTTTCTTT
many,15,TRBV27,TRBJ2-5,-,CASSFQPTTGETQYF,TGTGCCAGCAGTTTCCAACCTACAACCGGGGAGACCCAGTACTTC
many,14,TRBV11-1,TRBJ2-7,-,CASSLSQGLKEQYF,TGTGCCAGCAGCTTGTCACAGGGTTTAAAGGAGCAGTACTTC
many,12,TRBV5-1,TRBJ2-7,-,CASSGTREEQYF,TGCGCCAGCAGCGGGACGAGGGAGGAGCAGTACTTC
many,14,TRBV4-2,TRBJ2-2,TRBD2,CASSLGGGSGELFF,TGTGCCAGCAGCCTGGGGGGGGGGTCCGGGGAGCTGTTTTTT
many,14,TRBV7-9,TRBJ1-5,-,CASSLGGDNQPQHF,TGTGCCAGCAGCTTAGGAGGGGACAATCAGCCCCAGCATTTT
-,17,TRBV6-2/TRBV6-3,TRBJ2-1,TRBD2,CASSSSTSGRAYNEQFF,TGTGCCAGCAGTTCGTCGACTAGCGGGAGGGCCTACAATGAGCAGTTCTTC
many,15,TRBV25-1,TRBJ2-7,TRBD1,CASSEAPGQGHEQYF,TGTGCCAGCAGTGAAGCCCCGGGACAGGGCCACGAGCAGTACTTC
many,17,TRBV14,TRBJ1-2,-,CASSQDRGKGGNYGYTF,TGTGCCAGCAGCCAAGACCGGGGCAAGGGAGGAAACTATGGCTACACCTTC
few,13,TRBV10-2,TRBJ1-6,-,CASKRDGVRPLHF,TGCGCCAGCAAGAGGGACGGAGTTAGACCCCTCCACTTT
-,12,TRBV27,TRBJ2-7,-,CASRGYRYEQYF,TGTGCCAGCAGGGGGTACAGATACGAGCAGTACTTC
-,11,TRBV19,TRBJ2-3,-,CASRRWDTQYF,TGTGCCAGTCGAAGGTGGGATACGCAGTATTTT
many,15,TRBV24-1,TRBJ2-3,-,CATSDPEMSTDTQYF,TGTGCCACCAGTGACCCCGAAATGTCCACAGATACGCAGTATTTT
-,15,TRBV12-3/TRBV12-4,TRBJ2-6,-,CASSLRGTGANVLTF,TGTGCCAGCAGTTTGAGAGGGACCGGGGCCAACGTCCTGACTTTC
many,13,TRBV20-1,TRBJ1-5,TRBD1,CSARGQGNQPQHF,TGCAGTGCTAGAGGACAGGGAAATCAGCCCCAGCATTTT
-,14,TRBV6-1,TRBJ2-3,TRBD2,CASETGGHTDTQYF,TGTGCCAGTGAGACGGGAGGCCACACAGATACGCAGTATTTT
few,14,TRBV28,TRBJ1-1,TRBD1,CASSFLLGQVEAFF,TGTGCCAGCAGTTTTCTCCTCGGACAGGTTGAAGCTTTCTTT
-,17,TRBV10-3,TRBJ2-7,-,CAIRRGQLNKDPPEQYF,TGTGCCATCAGGCGGGGACAGCTAAACAAGGATCCCCCCGAGCAGTACTTC
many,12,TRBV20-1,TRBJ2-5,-,CSARGQRETQYF,TGCAGTGCCCGGGGGCAGAGAGAGACCCAGTACTTC
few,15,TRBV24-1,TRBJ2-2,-,CATSDTRRNTGELFF,TGTGCCACCAGTGATACTAGGCGGAACACCGGGGAGCTGTTTTTT
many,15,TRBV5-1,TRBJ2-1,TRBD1,CASSRQGPSYNEQFF,TGCGCCAGCAGCCGACAGGGCCCCTCCTACAATGAGCAGTTCTTC
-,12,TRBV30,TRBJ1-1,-,CAWGHGRPEAFF,TGTGCGTGGGGACATGGTCGCCCTGAAGCTTTCTTT
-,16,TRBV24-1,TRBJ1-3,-,CATSDPGPPSGNTIYF,TGTGCCACCAGTGACCCGGGACCGCCCTCTGGAAACACCATATATTTT
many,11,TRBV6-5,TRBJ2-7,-,CASSYAGEQYF,TGTGCCAGCAGTTACGCCGGCGAGCAGTACTTC
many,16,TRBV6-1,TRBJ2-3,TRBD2,CASSEIAGGRTDTQYF,TGTGCCAGCAGTGAAATAGCGGGAGGCAGGACAGATACGCAGTATTTT
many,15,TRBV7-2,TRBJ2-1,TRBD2,CASSLDGRGHNEQFF,TGTGCCAGCAGCTTAGACGGGAGGGGTCACAATGAGCAGTTCTTC
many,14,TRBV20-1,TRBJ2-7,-,CSASGAAYSYEQYF,TGCAGTGCTAGTGGCGCGGCCTACTCCTACGAGCAGTACTTC
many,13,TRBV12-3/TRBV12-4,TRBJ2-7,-,CASSWGAEEAQYF,TGTGCCAGCAGTTGGGGGGCCGAGGAGGCGCAGTACTTC
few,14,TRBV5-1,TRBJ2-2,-,CASSFSGDTGELFF,TGCGCCAGCAGCTTCTCCGGGGACACCGGGGAGCTGTTTTTT
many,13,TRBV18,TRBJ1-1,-,CASSSTWDTEAFF,TGTGCCAGCTCCTCAACTTGGGACACTGAAGCTTTCTTT